Listed below are T cell receptor beta chains from one sample, sequenced in a study of T-cell reconstitution after alpha-beta-depleted transplantation in children. TCRdb re-derived calls from the PCR reads in MiXCR, one entry per CDR3 protein. In the table there are a few hundred thousand distinct CDR3 sequences, approximately 42% of which are singletons. The sample was PBMCs, taken before TCRalphabeta/CD19-depleted stem cell transplant. These receptors were obtained from a girl aged 2-10 years with aplastic anemia, due to receive a stem cell transplant. Both conserved end residues are part of each CDR3. Each record gives: CDR3 length, D gene, clone size, V gene, J gene, CDR3 DNA, CDR3 protein. The D gene is left open where the match is weak. Clone sizes are given selectively: once, few, many, or a class where the clone is expanded.

15	TRBD1	-	TRBV20-1	TRBJ2-5	TGCAGTGCTAGAGATTCAGGGGGATACCAAGAGACCCAGTACTTC	CSARDSGGYQETQYF
18	-	-	TRBV16	TRBJ2-3	TGTGCCAGCAGCCATTGGATGTCCCTCAGCTTAGGGCCAGATACGCAGTATTTT	CASSHWMSLSLGPDTQYF
15	-	-	TRBV20-1	TRBJ2-7	TGCAGTGCTCCATCCCGCGGGACCCACCTCTACGAGCAGTACTTC	CSAPSRGTHLYEQYF
12	-	many	TRBV7-2	TRBJ2-3	TGTGCCAGCAGCCTGCTAGACGATACGCAGTATTTT	CASSLLDDTQYF
16	-	many	TRBV28	TRBJ2-5	TGTGCCAGCAACAACGGGGCAGAGCCTTTCCAAGAGACCCAGTACTTC	CASNNGAEPFQETQYF
15	TRBD2	many	TRBV20-1	TRBJ2-7	TGCAGTGCTAGAGAACTAGCGTGGAGCTCCTACGAGCAGTACTTC	CSARELAWSSYEQYF
17	TRBD1	few	TRBV5-6	TRBJ2-6	TGTGCCAGCGCCGGGACAGGGGATTTCTCTGGGGCCAACGTCCTGACTTTC	CASAGTGDFSGANVLTF
14	-	-	TRBV5-1	TRBJ2-5	TGCGCCAGCAGCTTGATTTCAGGGGAGAAGACCCAGTACTTC	CASSLISGEKTQYF
14	TRBD1	-	TRBV12-3/TRBV12-4	TRBJ1-5	TGTGCCAGCAGTCCCGACAGGGGAGGCTGGCCCCAGCATTTT	CASSPDRGGWPQHF
15	TRBD1	many	TRBV12-3/TRBV12-4	TRBJ2-2	TGTGCCAGCAGTTCCCAACAGGGGGGCACCGGGGAGCTGTTTTTT	CASSSQQGGTGELFF